Listed below are T cell receptor beta chains from one sample, sequenced in a study of blood T cells in healthy people across ages. One entry per CDR3 protein results from TCRdb running MiXCR on the 5' RACE reads. The table includes 1.5 million or so distinct CDR3 sequences, approximately 42% detected once. The sequencing sample was made of blood. The origin of the receptors is a woman aged 18-35 years in good health. Each CDR3 is given with its conserved first and last residue. The D gene is left open where the match is weak. Some rows mark clone size as missing; the rest say once, few, many or name a class of expanded clone.

clone size: .; V gene: TRBV20-1; J gene: TRBJ2-7; D gene: TRBD2; CDR3 protein: CSAIAGGPCNEQYF; CDR3 DNA: TGCAGTGCCATAGCGGGAGGGCCTTGCAATGAGCAGTACTTC
clone size: few; V gene: TRBV27; J gene: TRBJ1-2; D gene: .; CDR3 protein: CASSFGQPVDYGYTF; CDR3 DNA: TGTGCCAGCAGTTTTGGTCAGCCCGTGGACTATGGCTACACCTTC
clone size: .; V gene: TRBV11-2; J gene: TRBJ2-7; D gene: .; CDR3 protein: CASSLGDPSIYEQYF; CDR3 DNA: TGTGCCAGCAGCTTAGGGGACCCTTCCATTTACGAGCAGTACTTC
clone size: .; V gene: TRBV12-3/TRBV12-4; J gene: TRBJ2-4; D gene: TRBD2; CDR3 protein: CASSPAGLAGRAKNIQYF; CDR3 DNA: TGTGCCAGCAGCCCCGCCGGCCTAGCGGGGAGGGCCAAAAACATTCAGTACTTC
clone size: few; V gene: TRBV7-9; J gene: TRBJ2-1; D gene: TRBD1; CDR3 protein: CASSVRDRDYNEQFF; CDR3 DNA: TGTGCCAGCAGCGTCCGGGACAGAGACTACAATGAGCAGTTCTTC
clone size: once; V gene: TRBV29-1; J gene: TRBJ2-7; D gene: .; CDR3 protein: CSVEEGVPPYEQYF; CDR3 DNA: TGCAGCGTTGAAGAGGGAGTACCCCCATACGAGCAGTACTTC
clone size: .; V gene: TRBV30; J gene: TRBJ2-7; D gene: TRBD2; CDR3 protein: CACSSGSYEQYF; CDR3 DNA: TGTGCCTGTTCTAGCGGCTCCTACGAGCAGTACTTC
clone size: .; V gene: TRBV27; J gene: TRBJ1-2; D gene: .; CDR3 protein: CASTSTGSYGYTF; CDR3 DNA: TGTGCCAGCACAAGTACAGGGTCCTATGGCTACACCTTC
clone size: .; V gene: TRBV6-5; J gene: TRBJ1-2; D gene: TRBD1; CDR3 protein: CASSGYDRAVNYGYTF; CDR3 DNA: TGTGCCAGCAGCGGCTACGACAGGGCGGTTAACTATGGCTACACCTTC
clone size: .; V gene: TRBV5-1; J gene: TRBJ2-5; D gene: .; CDR3 protein: CASSLLALTQETQYF; CDR3 DNA: TGCGCCAGCAGCCTACTAGCCCTAACACAAGAGACCCAGTACTTC
clone size: .; V gene: TRBV6-5; J gene: TRBJ2-4; D gene: .; CDR3 protein: CASSYSPAKNIQYF; CDR3 DNA: TGTGCCAGCAGTTACAGTCCAGCCAAAAACATTCAGTACTTC
clone size: once; V gene: TRBV20-1; J gene: TRBJ2-2; D gene: TRBD2; CDR3 protein: CSARVAGIINTGELFF; CDR3 DNA: TGCAGTGCCCGAGTAGCGGGGATAATTAACACCGGGGAGCTGTTTTTT
clone size: few; V gene: TRBV9; J gene: TRBJ2-1; D gene: .; CDR3 protein: CASSVVPGVTYNEQFF; CDR3 DNA: TGTGCCAGCAGCGTAGTCCCGGGGGTCACATACAATGAGCAGTTCTTC
clone size: few; V gene: TRBV10-3; J gene: TRBJ1-5; D gene: TRBD1; CDR3 protein: CAISEQGASQPQHF; CDR3 DNA: TGTGCCATCAGTGAACAGGGGGCGAGTCAGCCCCAGCATTTT
clone size: .; V gene: TRBV7-9; J gene: TRBJ1-1; D gene: TRBD1; CDR3 protein: CASSRSGGGANTQAFF; CDR3 DNA: TGTGCCAGCAGCCGCAGCGGAGGGGGCGCGAACACTCAAGCTTTCTTT
clone size: few; V gene: TRBV7-2; J gene: TRBJ2-7; D gene: .; CDR3 protein: CASSLMAPWSGAEQYF; CDR3 DNA: TGTGCCAGCAGCCTTATGGCCCCCTGGTCAGGGGCCGAGCAGTACTTC
clone size: .; V gene: TRBV5-1; J gene: TRBJ1-1; D gene: .; CDR3 protein: CASSFNNGGSTAFF; CDR3 DNA: TGCGCCAGCAGCTTTAATAACGGGGGGAGTACGGCTTTCTTT
clone size: .; V gene: TRBV10-2; J gene: TRBJ2-1; D gene: TRBD2; CDR3 protein: CASGALAGDISEQFF; CDR3 DNA: TGCGCCAGTGGCGCCTTGGCGGGAGATATCAGTGAGCAGTTCTTC
clone size: .; V gene: TRBV7-8; J gene: TRBJ1-1; D gene: TRBD1; CDR3 protein: CASSLAGQGVTEAFF; CDR3 DNA: TGTGCCAGCAGCTTAGCGGGACAGGGTGTCACTGAAGCTTTCTTT
clone size: .; V gene: TRBV4-2; J gene: TRBJ2-3; D gene: .; CDR3 protein: CASSQSATSTDTQYF; CDR3 DNA: TGTGCCAGCAGCCAAAGCGCGACTAGCACAGATACGCAGTATTTT
clone size: .; V gene: TRBV28; J gene: TRBJ1-1; D gene: .; CDR3 protein: CASSFGQAGKKAFF; CDR3 DNA: TGTGCCAGCAGTTTTGGCCAAGCGGGAAAGAAAGCTTTCTTT
clone size: few; V gene: TRBV28; J gene: TRBJ2-3; D gene: .; CDR3 protein: CASSLSASSERQGQYF; CDR3 DNA: TGTGCCAGCAGTTTATCCGCTAGTAGCGAGCGTCAGGGGCAGTATTTT
clone size: .; V gene: TRBV29-1; J gene: TRBJ2-6; D gene: .; CDR3 protein: CSVESWGSGSGANVLTF; CDR3 DNA: TGCAGCGTTGAATCTTGGGGAAGTGGCTCTGGGGCCAACGTCCTGACTTTC
clone size: .; V gene: TRBV6-2/TRBV6-3; J gene: TRBJ2-3; D gene: TRBD2; CDR3 protein: CASSYEGGRATDTQYF; CDR3 DNA: TGTGCCAGCAGTTACGAAGGCGGGAGAGCCACAGATACGCAGTATTTT
clone size: .; V gene: TRBV27; J gene: TRBJ2-1; D gene: .; CDR3 protein: CASSLSEPARNYNEQFF; CDR3 DNA: TGTGCCAGCAGTTTATCGGAACCAGCGAGAAACTACAATGAGCAGTTCTTC
clone size: few; V gene: TRBV7-6; J gene: TRBJ1-2; D gene: .; CDR3 protein: CASSLALDSHYGYTF; CDR3 DNA: TGTGCCAGCAGCTTAGCTTTGGACAGCCACTATGGCTACACCTTC
clone size: many; V gene: TRBV7-2; J gene: TRBJ2-3; D gene: .; CDR3 protein: CASSLVYTDTQYF; CDR3 DNA: TGTGCCAGCAGCTTAGTCTACACAGATACGCAGTATTTT
clone size: .; V gene: TRBV5-1; J gene: TRBJ2-1; D gene: TRBD2; CDR3 protein: CASSFEGLAYNEQFF; CDR3 DNA: TGCGCCAGCAGCTTCGAGGGACTAGCCTACAATGAGCAGTTCTTC
clone size: once; V gene: TRBV7-9; J gene: TRBJ2-7; D gene: .; CDR3 protein: CASSPRLQGFSYNEQYF; CDR3 DNA: TGTGCCAGCAGCCCACGTTTACAGGGATTCTCCTACAATGAGCAGTACTTC
clone size: few; V gene: TRBV29-1; J gene: TRBJ2-2; D gene: TRBD1; CDR3 protein: CSGLQGDTGELFF; CDR3 DNA: TGCAGCGGATTACAGGGGGACACCGGGGAGCTGTTTTTT
clone size: .; V gene: TRBV18; J gene: TRBJ2-1; D gene: .; CDR3 protein: CASSPQGLNNEQFF; CDR3 DNA: TGTGCCAGCTCACCCCAGGGACTCAACAATGAGCAGTTCTTC
clone size: many; V gene: TRBV21-1; J gene: TRBJ2-3; D gene: .; CDR3 protein: CATAGSTDTQYF; CDR3 DNA: TGTGCCACCGCGGGAAGCACAGATACGCAGTATTTT
clone size: .; V gene: TRBV20-1; J gene: TRBJ2-4; D gene: .; CDR3 protein: CSARSQGFGNIQYF; CDR3 DNA: TGCAGTGCTAGATCGCAGGGTTTCGGCAACATTCAGTACTTC
clone size: many; V gene: TRBV9; J gene: TRBJ2-7; D gene: .; CDR3 protein: CASSVGLEYEQYF; CDR3 DNA: TGTGCCAGCAGCGTAGGTTTAGAATACGAGCAGTACTTC
clone size: .; V gene: TRBV7-2; J gene: TRBJ1-5; D gene: TRBD1; CDR3 protein: CASSLRGGTGRSKGQPQHF; CDR3 DNA: TGTGCCAGCAGCCTAAGGGGCGGGACAGGGCGCTCTAAGGGTCAGCCCCAGCATTTT
clone size: few; V gene: TRBV21-1; J gene: TRBJ1-2; D gene: .; CDR3 protein: CASSPIRLGQIYGYTF; CDR3 DNA: TGTGCCAGCAGCCCCATACGATTGGGGCAGATCTATGGCTACACCTTC
clone size: .; V gene: TRBV20-1; J gene: TRBJ1-2; D gene: .; CDR3 protein: CSARGPGGGYTF; CDR3 DNA: TGCAGTGCTAGAGGGCCGGGTGGTGGCTACACCTTC
clone size: .; V gene: TRBV5-1; J gene: TRBJ2-3; D gene: TRBD1; CDR3 protein: CASSKDRELQDTQYF; CDR3 DNA: TGCGCCAGCAGCAAAGACAGGGAACTTCAAGATACGCAGTATTTT
clone size: .; V gene: TRBV7-2; J gene: TRBJ2-5; D gene: .; CDR3 protein: CASSLAGRAETQYF; CDR3 DNA: TGTGCCAGCAGCTTAGCGGGTCGAGCAGAGACCCAGTACTTC
clone size: few; V gene: TRBV28; J gene: TRBJ1-2; D gene: TRBD1; CDR3 protein: CASSTTGGTYGYTF; CDR3 DNA: TGTGCCAGCAGCACGACAGGGGGAACGTATGGCTACACCTTC
clone size: .; V gene: TRBV7-9; J gene: TRBJ2-1; D gene: .; CDR3 protein: CASSPSFSRQYSSYNEQFF; CDR3 DNA: TGTGCCAGCAGCCCCTCTTTCTCACGACAGTACAGCTCCTACAATGAGCAGTTCTTC
clone size: .; V gene: TRBV6-6; J gene: TRBJ2-5; D gene: .; CDR3 protein: CATSPGVKETQYF; CDR3 DNA: TGTGCCACCTCACCAGGGGTAAAAGAGACCCAGTACTTC
clone size: .; V gene: TRBV20-1; J gene: TRBJ1-3; D gene: TRBD1; CDR3 protein: CSARTGSGNTIYF; CDR3 DNA: TGCAGTGCTAGGACAGGGTCTGGAAACACCATATATTTT
clone size: .; V gene: TRBV27; J gene: TRBJ1-1; D gene: .; CDR3 protein: CASGLQGRANTEAFF; CDR3 DNA: TGTGCCAGCGGACTACAGGGAAGGGCGAACACTGAAGCTTTCTTT
clone size: .; V gene: TRBV4-2; J gene: TRBJ2-1; D gene: TRBD2; CDR3 protein: CASSQGGTSGNNEQFF; CDR3 DNA: TGTGCCAGCAGCCAAGGTGGGACTAGCGGAAACAATGAGCAGTTCTTC
clone size: few; V gene: TRBV24-1; J gene: TRBJ2-5; D gene: .; CDR3 protein: CATSALGAGQETQYF; CDR3 DNA: TGTGCCACCAGTGCCTTGGGGGCAGGTCAAGAGACCCAGTACTTC
clone size: .; V gene: TRBV6-2/TRBV6-3; J gene: TRBJ2-2; D gene: TRBD2; CDR3 protein: CASSTLIAGEGAGELFF; CDR3 DNA: TGTGCCAGCAGTACCCTTATAGCGGGAGAAGGGGCCGGGGAGCTGTTTTTT
clone size: .; V gene: TRBV12-3/TRBV12-4; J gene: TRBJ2-1; D gene: .; CDR3 protein: CASRLRQDLSYNEQFF; CDR3 DNA: TGTGCCAGCAGACTCAGACAGGACCTGTCCTACAATGAGCAGTTCTTC
clone size: .; V gene: TRBV4-1; J gene: TRBJ1-1; D gene: .; CDR3 protein: CASSQDQRAARYAFF; CDR3 DNA: TGCGCCAGCAGCCAAGATCAGCGAGCTGCTCGGTACGCTTTCTTT
clone size: .; V gene: TRBV5-1; J gene: TRBJ2-7; D gene: .; CDR3 protein: CASSLQAQTDEQYF; CDR3 DNA: TGCGCCAGCAGCTTACAAGCACAGACAGACGAGCAGTACTTC
clone size: .; V gene: TRBV20-1; J gene: TRBJ2-1; D gene: .; CDR3 protein: CSASGGRGHNEQFF; CDR3 DNA: TGCAGTGCTAGTGGGGGGAGAGGTCACAATGAGCAGTTCTTC
clone size: .; V gene: TRBV28; J gene: TRBJ2-1; D gene: .; CDR3 protein: CASSSSSYEQFF; CDR3 DNA: TGTGCCAGCAGTTCCAGCTCCTACGAGCAGTTCTTC
clone size: few; V gene: TRBV7-2; J gene: TRBJ2-4; D gene: .; CDR3 protein: CASSLFGRAAVAKNIQYF; CDR3 DNA: TGTGCCAGCAGCTTATTCGGCAGGGCCGCAGTGGCCAAAAACATTCAGTACTTC
clone size: few; V gene: TRBV20-1; J gene: TRBJ2-7; D gene: .; CDR3 protein: CSAPQVSSYEQYF; CDR3 DNA: TGCAGTGCTCCACAGGTCAGCTCCTACGAGCAGTACTTC
clone size: few; V gene: TRBV12-3/TRBV12-4; J gene: TRBJ2-1; D gene: TRBD2; CDR3 protein: CASSLGGRDNEQFF; CDR3 DNA: TGTGCCAGCAGTTTAGGTGGGAGGGACAATGAGCAGTTCTTC